Listed here are 25 T cell receptor beta chains from one sample, sequenced in a study of shared clonotypes between healthy human individuals. Measured with immunoSEQ multiplex PCR; TCRdb has only the in-frame clones, and not every one. The data contain about 2.4 million clones, roughly 93% of them singletons. The sequenced sample was naive CD4+ T cells from PBMCs. Subset indicated: CD45RA+ positively selected. These receptor sequences come from a man younger than 30 in good health. Some clones in this sample may be carry-over from other donors' samples.

The chain employs TRBV6-5 and TRBJ1-2; 9 bases match TRBD1. The CDR3 contains 14 residues. The germline V gene has CDR1 MNHEY and CDR2 SVGAGI. The J segment lost 4 bases and the V segment lost 4 bases, leaving 4 bases of the junction unmatched. The CDR3 coding sequence is TGTGCCAGCAGTTGGGGACAGGGCGGCTATGGCTACACCTTC. This codes for CASSWGQGGYGYTF.

This rearrangement joins TRBV5-1 to TRBJ1-3; D is uncertain. The ends were cut back, 0 bases at V and 2 bases at J, with 9 bases in the middle. In germline, CDR1 is SGHRS, CDR2 YFSETQ. The length of the CDR3 is 15 residues. The CDR3 region is CASSLAFVTGNTIYF. In nucleotides, the CDR3 is TGCGCCAGCAGCTTGGCGTTCGTTACTGGAAACACCATATATTTT.

About this clone: Other DNA sequences within the sample encode an identical CDR3. The chain recombines TRBV7-2 with TRBJ1-1; TRBD1 matches 8 bases. This CDR3 has 16 amino acids. The germline V gene has CDR1 SGHTA and CDR2 FQGNSA. J was trimmed by 0 bases and V by 5 bases; bases with no gene match: 8. For the CDR3, the DNA is TGTGCCAGCAGCCTAAGACAGGGGCCGATGAACACTGAAGCTTTCTTT. It codes for CASSLRQGPMNTEAFF.

V and J are TRBV6-1 and TRBJ1-3; D is uncertain. The length of the CDR3 is 15 residues. The V end lost 5 bases, the J end lost 2 bases, and 13 bases lay between the germline ends. Germline CDR1 reads MNHNS; CDR2 reads SASEGT. The CDR3 region has the DNA TGTGCCAGCAGTCGTCCCTTGCGGCCTGGAAACACCATATATTTT. Protein: CASSRPLRPGNTIYF.

The chain employs TRBV7-3 and TRBJ2-7, with a tentative D call TRBD1 (5 bases). The CDR3 consists of 14 residues. Per germline, CDR1 SGHTA and CDR2 FQGTGA. Trimming left V 5 bases short and J 7 bases short, with 18 bases between. In DNA form, the CDR3 reads TGTGCCAGCAGCGAGCAGGGTGCCGTCGGAGAGCAGTACTTC. It encodes CASSEQGAVGEQYF.

V is TRBV7-2 and J is TRBJ1-1, with 12 bases matching TRBD1. This CDR3 comprises 14 residues. Germline V CDR1 and CDR2: SGHTA, FQGNSA. J lost 7 bases, V lost 4 bases, and 4 bases had no gene match. CDR3 amino acids: CASSWGQGANEAFF. The CDR3 nucleotides read TGTGCCAGCAGCTGGGGACAGGGGGCGAATGAAGCTTTCTTT.

The chain couples TRBV28 to TRBJ2-7; TRBD1 is a possible D gene (5 bases). Germline assignment: CDR1 MDHEN and CDR2 SYDVKM. The CDR3 is 15 residues long. The germline V and J ends were trimmed by 3 bases and 0 bases, with 12 bases remaining between them. CDR3 nucleotide sequence: TGTGCCAGCAGTTTGGAGAACGACAGCTCCTACGAGCAGTACTTC. This sequence encodes CASSLENDSSYEQYF.

The rearrangement links TRBV15 to TRBJ2-3; no firm D call. Germline V CDR1 and CDR2: LNHNV, YYDKDF (reference sequence). The CDR3 covers 11 residues. V was pared by 11 bases and J by 0 bases, with 6 bases between. In DNA, the CDR3 is TGTGCCCTCGGGAGCACAGATACGCAGTATTTT. Translated, it gives CALGSTDTQYF.

The chain recombines TRBV6-1 with TRBJ2-7; 9 nucleotides match TRBD1. CDR1 and CDR2 (germline): MNHNS, SASEGT. The V and J ends lost 3 bases and 6 bases, in that order; junction bases with no gene match: 6. This CDR3 has 14 residues. The CDR3 protein is CASSEGTGSGEQYF. The DNA for the CDR3 is TGTGCCAGCAGTGAGGGGACAGGGTCGGGCGAGCAGTACTTC.

The chain uses TRBV28 and TRBJ2-7, with D possibly being TRBD1 or TRBD2 (5 bases each). The V gene's germline CDR1 is MDHEN and CDR2 SYDVKM. Trimming removed 2 bases at V and 2 bases at J, with 13 bases between. The CDR3 loop spans 15 amino acids. The CDR3 DNA follows: TGTGCCAGCAGTTTAGTGGGACCGGGAACCTACGAGCAGTACTTC. Its protein is CASSLVGPGTYEQYF.

The chain recombines TRBV7-8 with TRBJ2-3, with TRBD2 identical over 9 bases. J was trimmed by 2 bases and V by 6 bases; bases with no gene match: 21. Germline CDR1 and CDR2: SGHVS and FQNEAQ. CDR3 length: 20 residues. The CDR3 is CASRHSGAAGGPRATDTQYF. CDR3 coding DNA: TGTGCCAGCAGACACTCAGGGGCGGCGGGAGGGCCAAGGGCCACAGATACGCAGTATTTT.

The chain has TRBV5-4 and TRBJ1-2, with D perhaps matching TRBD1 (5 bases). The CDR3 covers 15 residues. The V gene lost 0 bases and the J gene lost 4 bases, with 13 bases spanning the gap. Germline CDR1 reads SGHNT; CDR2 reads YYREEE (reference sequence). The DNA of the CDR3 is TGTGCCAGCAGCTTGGGTTTCGGGGGTCCCTATGGCTACACCTTC. Translated, it gives CASSLGFGGPYGYTF.

CDR3 sequence: CASSSPGTGRHGYTF. The DNA of the CDR3 is TGTGCCAGCAGCTCCCCCGGGACTGGACGGCATGGCTACACCTTC. V is TRBV7-9 and J is TRBJ1-2, with D possibly matching TRBD1 (5 bases). This CDR3 spans 15 amino acids. Trimming stripped 4 bases from V and 6 bases from J, with 18 bases between. Germline assignment: CDR1 SEHNR and CDR2 FQNEAQ (reference sequence).

The chain couples TRBV19 to TRBJ2-2; 15 positions match TRBD2. V trimming: 4 bases; J trimming: 7 bases; junction bases outside the gene matches: 10. This CDR3 has 18 residues. Germline CDR1 is LNHDA and CDR2 is SQIVND (reference sequence). For the CDR3, the DNA is TGTGCCAGTAGTAGTTTAAGGACTAGCGGGAGGGGAGGCGGGGAGCTGTTTTTT. This gives the protein CASSSLRTSGRGGGELFF.

For the CDR3, the DNA is TGTGCCAGCAGCTCCGGCTGGTTGGTCCAAGAGACCCAGTACTTC. This sequence encodes CASSSGWLVQETQYF. The chain combines TRBV7-8 with TRBJ2-5; D not certain. Between the trimmed V and J ends, which lost 4 bases and 1 base, there was a span of 13 bases. Germline values: CDR1 SGHVS, CDR2 FQNEAQ. CDR3 size: 15 residues.

Concerning this clone itself: A junction end diverges from the germline sequence, so it may reflect a read error. The chain recombines TRBV9 with TRBJ1-2; D is unclear. This CDR3 has 12 residues. Germline V gene data show CDR1 as SGDLS and CDR2 as YYNGEE. The CDR3 sequence is CASSVPYDVLSF. Written as DNA, the CDR3 is TGTGCCAGCAGCGTCCCCTACGACGTTCTAAGCTTC.

This clone was seen only once. The chain recombines TRBV28 with TRBJ1-1; no reliable D call. CDR3 size: 14 residues. V was clipped by 4 bases and J by 4 bases, with 13 bases between them. Germline V lookup: CDR1 MDHEN, CDR2 SYDVKM. The DNA of the CDR3 is TGTGCCAGCAGTTCCTCGGTGGCCAGCACTGAAGCTTTCTTT. It codes for CASSSSVASTEAFF.

V gene TRBV7-3 combines with J gene TRBJ2-1; possible D gene TRBD2, 5 bases. V shed 8 bases and J shed 7 bases, with 12 bases lying between them. The CDR3 runs 12 residues. Germline CDR1 SGHTA, CDR2 FQGTGA. The CDR3: CASGGALNEQFF. CDR3 coding DNA: TGTGCCAGCGGAGGAGCGTTGAATGAGCAGTTCTTC.

The V and J genes are TRBV10-3 and TRBJ2-7, with D uncertain. The CDR3 has 13 residues. Per the germline V gene, CDR1 is ENHRY and CDR2 is SYGVKD. Trimming shortened V by 5 bases and J by 0 bases, and 8 bases separated the two germline ends. The CDR3 DNA is TGTGCCATCAGTAGGGCAAGCTCCTACGAGCAGTACTTC. Translated: CAISRASSYEQYF.

The rearrangement joins TRBV10-3 to TRBJ2-3; D is undetermined. This CDR3 has 12 amino acids. Trimming shortened V by 0 bases and J by 11 bases, and 9 bases separated the two germline ends. In germline, CDR1 is ENHRY, CDR2 SYGVKD. This chain's CDR3 is CAISESWSGQYF. In DNA form, the CDR3 reads TGTGCCATCAGTGAGTCGTGGTCTGGGCAGTATTTT.

The chain is built from TRBV28 and TRBJ2-1; unclear D gene. V lost 2 bases to trimming and J lost 10 bases, with 6 bases between them. Germline-derived CDR1 and CDR2 are MDHEN and SYDVKM. This CDR3 spans 11 amino acids. CDR3 sequence reads: CASSLVYEQFF. The CDR3 coding sequence is TGTGCCAGCAGTTTAGTATACGAGCAGTTCTTC.

The chain joins TRBV29-1 to TRBJ1-1, with 7 bases aligning to TRBD1. Germline lookup yields CDR1 SQVTM and CDR2 ANQGSEA. J lost 2 bases, V lost 8 bases, and 14 bases had no gene match. CDR3 size: 15 residues. CDR3 region: CSIGSWGQTNTEAFF. The CDR3 DNA is TGCAGCATTGGATCCTGGGGACAGACCAACACTGAAGCTTTCTTT.

This chain joins TRBV5-1 and TRBJ2-5; no clear D gene. The V and J ends lost 7 bases and 1 base respectively, with 11 bases between them. Germline CDR1 SGHRS, CDR2 YFSETQ. CDR3 size: 13 residues. CDR3 region: CASFRPGQETQYF. CDR3 coding DNA: TGCGCCAGCTTTCGGCCCGGCCAAGAGACCCAGTACTTC.

The chain employs TRBV5-1 and TRBJ1-4; D uncertain. This CDR3 contains 14 residues. Germline CDR1 is SGHRS and CDR2 is YFSETQ. V was cut by 2 bases and J by 8 bases, with 13 bases left in between. DNA for the CDR3: TGCGCCAGCAGCTTCGGCGGGATGGGGGAAAAACTGTTTTTT. Translating gives CASSFGGMGEKLFF.

The rearrangement links TRBV9 to TRBJ1-2; D is undetermined. There are 14 residues in the CDR3. Germline V gene sequence: CDR1 SGDLS, CDR2 YYNGEE. Trimming stripped 0 bases from V and 4 bases from J, with 10 bases between. In DNA, the CDR3 is TGTGCCAGCAGCGTAGAAATCCACTCCTATGGCTACACCTTC. Translated, it gives CASSVEIHSYGYTF.